The T cell receptor (beta chain) described here comes from a study of OX40 agonist ivuxolimab in advanced cancers. Baseline was the first blood sampling point, followed by cycle 4 day 1 and cycle 7 day 1. Method: immunoSEQ multiplex PCR; TCRdb's copy keeps in-frame clones and lacks some. The repertoire has approximately 30,000 clones, just over 90% of them found once; the top ten carry more than 20%. V gave up 0 bases and J gave up 5 bases; unmatched junction bases: 17. The CDR3 has 20 residues. The germline V gene encodes CDR1 SGHDN and CDR2 FVKESK. This sequence was found in an adult with an advanced solid tumor such as melanoma, head and neck, liver or kidney cancer. The gene calls are TRBV14 and TRBJ2-2; 8 bases are shared with TRBD2. Sequenced here: CD4+ or CD8+ T cells sorted from blood, sampled in a trial of the OX40 agonist ivuxolimab. CDR3 in DNA: TGTGCCAGCAGCCAAGATTTACTTCTATGGGCGGGAGGATCAACCGGGGAGCTGTTTTTT. Protein sequence: CASSQDLLLWAGGSTGELFF.